Listed here are 32 T cell receptor beta chains from one sample, sequenced in a study of molecular identifiers for immune sequencing clone quantification. Via MiXCR, TCRdb re-called the PCR reads, giving one row per CDR3 protein. This repertoire shows a few hundred thousand distinct CDR3 sequences, about 22% found once; its top ten account for more than 0.8%. The sample was naive CD8+ T cells from blood, with Jurkat cell RNA spiked in. Subset reported: FACS-sorted CD8+CD4-CCR7+CD45RA+ naive T cells. Receptors were obtained from a human donor in good health. Some libraries in this study had Jurkat cell RNA spiked in.

This clonotype was recorded only once. The chain employs TRBV4-3 and TRBJ2-3, with 9 bases lining up with TRBD1. The V segment lost 4 bases and the J segment 1 base; nucleotides outside the gene matches: 6. The CDR3 sequence is 16 residues long. Germline V gene sequence: CDR1 LGHNA, CDR2 YSLEER. Here the CDR3 reads CASSRGTGRGTDTQYF. The CDR3 DNA reads as TGCGCCAGCAGCCGAGGGACAGGGCGAGGCACAGATACGCAGTATTTT.

This clonotype has a count of ten or more. The V call is TRBV19, the J call TRBJ2-7; D may match TRBD1 or TRBD2 (5 bases each). V was pared by 5 bases and J by 6 bases, with 20 bases between. The CDR3 is made up of 15 amino acids. Looked up from germline, CDR1 is LNHDA and CDR2 is SQIVND (reference sequence). The CDR3 loop is CASSPWDRDPGEQYF. In DNA form, the CDR3 reads TGTGCCAGTAGTCCCTGGGACCGAGACCCCGGCGAGCAGTACTTC. Drawing the rest from reference TRBV19 and TRBJ2-7, the complete variable domain is DGGITQSPKYLFRKEGQNVTLSCEQNLNHDAMYWYRQDPGQGLRLIYYSQIVNDFQKGDIAEGYSVSREKKESFPLTVTSAQKNPTAFYLCASSPWDRDPGEQYFGPGTRLTVT.

This clonotype was counted many times. The chain is built from TRBV20-1 and TRBJ1-1; 7 bases are shared with TRBD1. V was clipped by 5 bases and J by 0 bases; unmatched bases: 18. This CDR3 spans 18 amino acids. The germline gives CDR1 DFQATT, CDR2 SNEGSKA (reference sequence). In DNA, the CDR3 is TGCAGTGCTCTGAAATACCGGGACAGCGATTGGATGAACACTGAAGCTTTCTTT. Translation: CSALKYRDSDWMNTEAFF.

This clonotype was counted at least ten times. The chain uses TRBV12-3 or TRBV12-4 and TRBJ2-4; D gene unclear. The CDR3 sequence is 16 residues long. Trimming left V 3 bases short and J 1 base short, with 13 bases between. The CDR3 region has the DNA TGTGCCAGCAGTTTTTCTGGGGATAGGGCCAAAAACATTCAGTACTTC. Translating gives CASSFSGDRAKNIQYF.

This clonotype was seen a few times. This chain uses TRBV20-1 with TRBJ1-2; 7 nucleotides agree with TRBD1. CDR1 DFQATT and CDR2 SNEGSKA come from the germline V gene (reference sequence). V shed 8 bases, J shed 6 bases, and the junction held 6 bases outside the gene matches. The CDR3 runs to 11 residues. CDR3 in DNA: TGCAGTACAGGGGTAGGGGATGGCTACACCTTC. As protein: CSTGVGDGYTF.

This clonotype came up many times. V gene TRBV5-1 combines with J gene TRBJ1-1, with TRBD1 identical over 7 bases. The CDR3 length is 15 residues. Germline CDR1 and CDR2: SGHRS and YFSETQ. V gave up 4 bases and J gave up 0 bases; unmatched junction bases: 6. The CDR3: CASSMGQSMNTEAFF. DNA of the CDR3: TGCGCCAGCAGCATGGGACAGTCGATGAACACTGAAGCTTTCTTT.

As to this clonotype: This may stem from a read error, because a much larger clone lies one nucleotide away. This chain connects TRBV29-1 to TRBJ1-4, with 9 bases lining up with TRBD1. This CDR3 is built from 13 residues. J gave up 12 bases and V 5 bases, and 10 bases lay outside the gene matches. Germline V gene data show CDR1 as SQVTM and CDR2 as ANQGSEA. CDR3 loop: CSVTGGQEEELFF. CDR3 DNA sequence: TGCAGCGTTACAGGGGGCCAGGAAGAAGAACTGTTTTTT.

The chain combines TRBV20-1 with TRBJ1-3; no clear D gene. The V end lost 2 bases, the J end lost 0 bases, and 11 bases lay between the germline ends. The germline gives CDR1 DFQATT, CDR2 SNEGSKA (reference sequence). The CDR3 loop spans 15 amino acids. CDR3 bases: TGCAGTGCTAGAAACCCAGGATTCTCTGGAAACACCATATATTTT. Amino acids: CSARNPGFSGNTIYF.

This chain joins TRBV20-1 and TRBJ2-1; 8 bases are a match to TRBD1. CDR1 is DFQATT, CDR2 SNEGSKA, per germline (reference sequence). J was trimmed by 2 bases and V by 3 bases; bases with no gene match: 6. The CDR3 has 15 amino acids. CDR3 in amino acids: CSASEDRAPYNEQFF. Written as DNA, the CDR3 is TGCAGTGCTAGTGAGGACAGGGCCCCCTACAATGAGCAGTTCTTC.

This clonotype was recorded at least ten times. This chain connects TRBV28 to TRBJ1-1; D uncertain. The CDR3 runs 12 residues. Trimming pared 3 bases from V and 3 bases from J, leaving 5 bases between. Germline V gene lookup returns CDR1 MDHEN and CDR2 SYDVKM. The CDR3 bases are TGTGCCAGCAGTTTCGCCGACACTGAAGCTTTCTTT. It encodes CASSFADTEAFF.

With regard to this clonotype: Just one base apart from a much larger clone, this may be a read error. The rearrangement links TRBV12-3 or TRBV12-4 to TRBJ2-3; 9 nucleotides align to TRBD2. There are 17 residues in the CDR3. DNA for the CDR3: TGTGCCGGCAGTTTAGCGCTGGGCGGGGGGGCACTAGATACGCAGTATTTT. It specifies CAGSLALGGGALDTQYF.

This clonotype was picked up many times. J is TRBJ2-7 and V is TRBV20-1; 10 bases fit TRBD1. The CDR3 spans 13 residues. Trimming removed 3 bases from V and 3 bases from J; junction bases left unmatched: 2. Looked up from germline, CDR1 is DFQATT and CDR2 is SNEGSKA (reference sequence). The CDR3: CSARGDRGYEQYF. CDR3 coding DNA: TGCAGTGCTAGGGGGGACAGGGGCTACGAGCAGTACTTC.

This clonotype appeared many times. This sequence joins TRBV4-3 and TRBJ2-3, with D hard to call. Trimming left V 1 base short and J 0 bases short, with 11 bases between. This CDR3 is 16 amino acids long. Germline assignment: CDR1 LGHNA and CDR2 YSLEER. CDR3 coding DNA: TGCGCCAGCAGCCAAGGAGGTGCAACTAGCACAGATACGCAGTATTTT. This encodes CASSQGGATSTDTQYF.

The chain combines TRBV7-9 with TRBJ1-3, with D perhaps TRBD1 (5 bases). There are 15 residues in the CDR3. V lost 1 base and J 0 bases, leaving 7 bases between the germline ends. CDR1 and CDR2 (germline): SEHNR, FQNEAQ (reference sequence). CDR3 amino acids: CASSLVGGSGNTIYF. In DNA form, the CDR3 reads TGTGCCAGCAGCTTAGTTGGGGGCTCTGGAAACACCATATATTTT.

In its sample, this clonotype was seen many times. This chain connects TRBV6-5 to TRBJ2-5, with D unclear. CDR1 is MNHEY, CDR2 SVGAGI, per germline. This CDR3 has 17 residues. V dropped 0 bases and J dropped 2 bases, with 16 bases sitting between them. The CDR3 reads CASSYSMTGPGQETQYF. CDR3 DNA: TGTGCCAGCAGTTACTCGATGACGGGTCCTGGACAAGAGACCCAGTACTTC.

This clonotype was counted between two and nine times. V and J are TRBV28 and TRBJ1-1, with 9 bases lining up with TRBD1. J lost 4 bases, V lost 8 bases, and 5 bases had no gene match. The CDR3 is 13 amino acids. Per germline, CDR1 MDHEN and CDR2 SYDVKM. The CDR3 nucleotides are TGTGCCAGCGACACAGGGGGCAGCACTGAAGCTTTCTTT. Protein product: CASDTGGSTEAFF.

Concerning this clonotype: This may stem from a read error, because a much larger clone lies one nucleotide away. The chain combines TRBV27 with TRBJ2-7, with D maybe TRBD2 (6 bases). V lost 3 bases and J lost 3, with 18 bases in between. CDR3 length: 16 residues. Germline V CDR1 and CDR2: MNHEY, SMNVEV (reference sequence). In DNA form, the CDR3 reads TGTGCCAGCAGTTTCCAGGCAGGGAGGTGGATCTACGAGCAGTACTTC. Its translation: CASSFQAGRWIYEQYF.

This clonotype was observed a handful of times. V is TRBV29-1 and J is TRBJ1-2; D not resolved. V lost 1 base, J lost 4 bases, and 10 bases lay in between. The CDR3 loop spans 13 amino acids. Germline V gene data show CDR1 as SQVTM and CDR2 as ANQGSEA. The CDR3 nucleotides are TGCAGCGTTGAAGTTGGGGATCCCTATGGCTACACCTTC. Its protein product is CSVEVGDPYGYTF.

This clonotype has only a few counts. V usage is TRBV4-3 and J usage is TRBJ2-7; D remains ambiguous. The V end lost 0 bases, the J end lost 1 base, and 10 bases lay between the germline ends. The CDR3 totals 15 residues. Germline CDR1 is LGHNA and CDR2 is YSLEER. CDR3 sequence: CASSQEVASSYEQYF. The CDR3 nucleotides read TGCGCCAGCAGCCAAGAAGTCGCCAGTTCCTACGAGCAGTACTTC.

Comment on this clonotype: One end of the junction does not line up with germline, which may come from a read error. This rearrangement joins TRBV9 to TRBJ1-5, with a weak D call TRBD1 (5 bases). The CDR3 has 15 amino acids. CDR1 is SGDLS, CDR2 YYNGEE, per germline. DNA of the CDR3: TGTGCCAGCGGCGTAGGGGCCGGGGAAACTCAGCCCCAGCATTTT. It translates to CASGVGAGETQPQHF.

In regard to this clonotype: The junction differs from germline at one of its ends, possibly a read error. The chain uses TRBV28 and TRBJ2-3; the D gene is possibly TRBD2 (5 bases). The CDR3 is made up of 13 amino acids. Per the germline V gene, CDR1 is MDHEN and CDR2 is SYDVKM. This chain's CDR3 is CASRRPLADAQYF. The CDR3 coding sequence is TGTGCCAGCCGTCGGCCCCTAGCAGATGCGCAGTATTTT.

This clonotype was seen repeatedly, ten times or more. This chain links TRBV19 with TRBJ2-3; unclear D gene. V was clipped by 2 bases and J by 2 bases, with 20 bases between them. The CDR3 sequence is 18 residues long. Germline CDR1 LNHDA, CDR2 SQIVND (reference sequence). The CDR3 protein is CASSIRGSRTSVTDTQYF. The CDR3 region has the DNA TGTGCCAGTAGTATACGTGGCTCCCGGACCTCAGTCACAGATACGCAGTATTTT.

The V gene is TRBV28, the J gene TRBJ2-7, with 8 bases identical to TRBD2. J was trimmed by 2 bases and V by 2 bases; bases with no gene match: 5. This CDR3 comprises 15 residues. Germline lookup yields CDR1 MDHEN and CDR2 SYDVKM. DNA of the CDR3: TGTGCCAGCAGTTTAACTAGCGGAGCCCCCTACGAGCAGTACTTC. Protein: CASSLTSGAPYEQYF.

This clonotype was detected only a few times. The rearrangement uses TRBV27 and TRBJ2-5, with D perhaps given as TRBD1 or TRBD2 (6 bases each). Germline CDR1 reads MNHEY; CDR2 reads SMNVEV (reference sequence). V was trimmed by 4 bases and J by 0 bases, leaving 12 bases between them. CDR3 size: 15 residues. The CDR3 protein is CASSYSGGYQETQYF. The CDR3 DNA sequence: TGTGCCAGCAGTTATTCCGGGGGCTACCAAGAGACCCAGTACTTC.

Note on this clonotype: A single base separates this from a much larger clone, so it may be a read error. This chain links TRBV9 with TRBJ2-2; D is possibly TRBD1 or TRBD2 (5 bases each). Germline V lookup: CDR1 SGDLS, CDR2 YYNGEE. The CDR3 has 16 amino acids. The CDR3 reads CASSAYGTTNTGEPFF. In DNA, the CDR3 is TGTGCCAGCAGCGCCTACGGGACCACGAACACCGGGGAGCCGTTTTTT.

This clonotype was seen ten or more times. The V and J genes are TRBV12-3 or TRBV12-4 and TRBJ2-5, with D possibly matching TRBD1 (5 bases). The CDR3 length is 14 residues. V lost 3 bases and J lost 1, with 9 bases in between. CDR3 loop: CASSLGRVQETQYF. CDR3 sequence (DNA): TGTGCCAGCAGTTTGGGCAGGGTCCAAGAGACCCAGTACTTC.

This clonotype was detected ten times or more. The genes are TRBV19 and TRBJ1-1; D unclear. Germline V gene lookup returns CDR1 LNHDA and CDR2 SQIVND (reference sequence). Trimming pared 9 bases from V and 0 bases from J, leaving 5 bases between. The CDR3 loop spans 11 amino acids. The CDR3: CASSMNTEAFF. CDR3 in DNA: TGTGCCAGCAGCATGAACACTGAAGCTTTCTTT.

On this clonotype: As the CDR3 is not closed by the conserved phenylalanine or tryptophan, this likely results from a read error. The chain combines TRBV12-3 or TRBV12-4 with TRBJ2-3; 9 nucleotides line up with TRBD2. This CDR3 spans 16 amino acids. V lost 6 bases, J lost 3 bases, and 10 bases stayed unmatched. The CDR3 loop is CASRPLGLAGTDTQYL. CDR3 sequence (DNA): TGTGCCAGCAGACCCCTGGGGCTAGCGGGGACAGATACGCAGTATCTT.

The chain combines TRBV9 with TRBJ2-3; TRBD1 agrees at 7 bases. Germline V CDR1 and CDR2: SGDLS, YYNGEE. With V trimmed by 3 bases and J by 4 bases, 5 bases remained unmatched. The CDR3 is 14 amino acids. CDR3 sequence reads: CASSETTGSDTQYF. As DNA, the CDR3 is TGTGCCAGCAGCGAAACGACAGGGTCAGATACGCAGTATTTT.

Points on this clonotype: A single base separates this from a much larger clone, so it may be a read error. This is likely a read error, given that the CDR3 carries no conserved phenylalanine or tryptophan at its end. The V and J genes are TRBV29-1 and TRBJ2-2, with a tentative D call TRBD2 (6 bases). Germline CDR1 is SQVTM and CDR2 is ANQGSEA. V was cut by 7 bases and J by 4 bases, with 10 bases left in between. The CDR3 extends over 12 amino acids. CDR3 residues: CSASGGTGELFL. In DNA form, the CDR3 reads TGCAGCGCCTCCGGGGGCACCGGGGAGCTGTTTCTT.

This clonotype was counted a few times. This chain connects TRBV3-2 to TRBJ2-7; TRBD1, the D gene given by the table, was not confirmed from the DNA. TRBV3-2 corresponds to a pseudogene. The CDR3 runs 18 residues. The CDR3 bases are TGTGCCAGCAGCCAGATCGAGAAACGAGGGGGCGATCTCTACGAGCAGTACTTC. Translated: CASSQIEKRGGDLYEQYF.

This clonotype was detected ten times or more. The chain employs TRBV7-9 and TRBJ2-7; 7 nucleotides agree with TRBD2. CDR3 length: 14 residues. The V and J ends lost 5 bases and 3 bases, in that order; junction bases with no gene match: 7. Germline V CDR1 and CDR2: SEHNR, FQNEAQ (reference sequence). This CDR3 is CASSPGGGHYEQYF. As DNA, the CDR3 is TGTGCCAGCAGCCCGGGAGGTGGGCACTACGAGCAGTACTTC.